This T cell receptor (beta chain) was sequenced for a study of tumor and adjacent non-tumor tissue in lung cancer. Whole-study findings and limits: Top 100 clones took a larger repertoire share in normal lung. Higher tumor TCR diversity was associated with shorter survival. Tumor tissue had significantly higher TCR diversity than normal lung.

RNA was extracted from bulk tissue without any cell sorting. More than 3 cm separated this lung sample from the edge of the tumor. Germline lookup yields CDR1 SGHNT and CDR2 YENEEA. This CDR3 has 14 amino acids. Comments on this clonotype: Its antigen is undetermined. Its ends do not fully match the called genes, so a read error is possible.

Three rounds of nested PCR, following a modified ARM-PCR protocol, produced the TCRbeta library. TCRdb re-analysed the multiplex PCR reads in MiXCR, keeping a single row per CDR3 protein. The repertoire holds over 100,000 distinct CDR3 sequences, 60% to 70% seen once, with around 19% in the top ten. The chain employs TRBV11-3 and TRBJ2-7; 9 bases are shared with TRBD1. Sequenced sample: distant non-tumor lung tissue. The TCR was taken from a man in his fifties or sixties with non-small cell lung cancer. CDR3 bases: TGTGCCAGCAGCATGGGACAGGGATCCTACGAGCATCACTTC. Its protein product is CASSMGQGSYEHHF.